This TCR beta chain appears in the sequencing data of a study of T cell responses to AZD1222 COVID-19 vaccine. Study information: Both about-4-week and about-12-week second-dose recipients were combined. Study-level findings and limits: Across the whole spike, CD4 TCRs peaked at regions 160-218 and 743-854. The reported proportion of spike-specific TCRs targeting unmutated variant regions was nearly half. The donor cohort was predominantly white British with a female majority, and clonal diversity may have been underestimated.

Comments on this clone: Its antigen is as yet unknown.

CDR3 length: 13 residues. Germline CDR1 reads MNHEY; CDR2 reads SMNVEV (reference sequence). Between the trimmed V and J ends, which lost 3 bases and 6 bases, there was a span of 11 bases. Using immunoSEQ multiplex PCR, the repertoire was profiled, and TCRdb retains in-frame clones only, with some absent. Of about 140,000 clones detected, under 95% appear once; the ten largest clones hold around 3.2%. The chain uses TRBV27 and TRBJ1-2; D gene uncertain. The sequencing used peripheral blood, collected on day 0 of AZD1222 vaccination. This receptor was taken from an adult in good health. CDR3 sequence: CASSFLSRNGYTF. DNA of the CDR3: TGTGCCAGCAGTTTCCTTTCTCGGAATGGCTACACCTTC.